This T cell receptor (beta chain) was sequenced in a study of identical twins. Study-level findings and limits: Findings came from cross-sectional statistics, without long-term follow-up of donors. Twin sharing of out-of-frame TCR alpha was underestimated by models in monozygotic pairs.

This clonotype was picked up a small number of times. Its specificity is not known. All of the donors were Caucasians in good health. MiXCR, run by TCRdb on the 5' RACE reads, gives a single entry per CDR3 protein. Here the sample spans approximately 590,000 distinct CDR3 sequences, around a tenth being singletons. The CDR3 has 13 amino acids. Germline CDR1 reads SGHDT; CDR2 reads YYEEEE. Trimming cost V 6 bases and J 7 bases, with 16 bases left between them. These data were likewise used in another study, on yellow fever vaccine responses in identical twins.

This TCR was sampled from a woman aged 18-30 years in good health. The sample was PBMCs. This chain joins TRBV5-6 and TRBJ2-5; tentatively, D is TRBD1 or TRBD2 (5 bases each). CDR3 amino acids: CASIRWDGSTQYF. The CDR3 DNA reads TGTGCCAGCATCCGATGGGACGGCTCGACCCAGTACTTC.